Reported below is one T cell receptor beta chain. As processed by the authors: Estimation of nucleated cell counts was performed using reference gene primer amplification. Profiling relied on immunoSEQ multiplex PCR, and the TCRdb table lists in-frame clones only, not all of them. That table gives V, J and clone size, and the DNA gave D and trimming. Here the sample spans about 55,000 clones, around 86% being singletons. The source of the sample is a study of blood T cell repertoires in COVID-19. Across the whole study: Collection of acute and convalescent COVID-19 samples took place in the United States, Italy and Spain. The analysed material was cDNA or gDNA that came from T cells, B-cell-depleted T cells, or PBMCs.

The CDR3 has 14 amino acids. Trimming at V came to 0 bases and at J to 4 bases, leaving 3 bases not matched to a gene. Germline assignment: CDR1 SGHRS and CDR2 YFSETQ. J is TRBJ2-5 and V is TRBV5-1; TRBD1 matches 7 bases. The source of this sequence is a man in his sixties or seventies with acute or convalescent COVID-19. The sample taken for sequencing was peripheral blood. This chain's CDR3 is CASSLGGGRETQYF. In DNA form, the CDR3 reads TGCGCCAGCAGCTTGGGAGGGGGCCGAGAGACCCAGTACTTC. Supplemented by reference TRBV5-1 and TRBJ2-5, the full variable domain reads KAGVTQTPRYLIKTRGQQVTLSCSPISGHRSVSWYQQTPGQGLQFLFEYFSETQRNKGNFPGRFSGRQFSNSRSEMNVSTLELGDSALYLCASSLGGGRETQYFGPGTRLLVL.